What follows describes a single T cell receptor (beta chain). The sample originates from a study of blood T cell repertoires in COVID-19. For the study at large: Material from acute and convalescent COVID-19 was sourced from the United States, Italy and Spain. The analysed material was cDNA or gDNA that came from T cells, B-cell-depleted T cells, or PBMCs.

The CDR3 has 15 residues. Unmatched junction bases numbered 7, after V lost 2 bases and J lost 5 bases. Per germline, CDR1 MNHEY and CDR2 SVGAGI. Original analysis: Researchers report that nucleated cell counts were estimated from reference gene primer amplification. Using immunoSEQ multiplex PCR, the repertoire was profiled, and TCRdb retains in-frame clones only, with some absent. That table furnishes V, J and clone size, whereas the DNA furnished D and trimming. In the table there are over 65,000 clones, roughly 80% of which are singletons. The sample consisted of peripheral blood. The sequence was collected from a woman aged 40-49 years with active or convalescent COVID-19. The chain combines TRBV6-5 with TRBJ2-7, with TRBD1 matching 9 bases. Here the CDR3 reads CASSYTGTGWNEQYF. The CDR3 region has the DNA TGTGCCAGCAGTTACACCGGGACAGGGTGGAACGAGCAGTACTTC.